This paragraph covers one TCR beta chain sequence. This sample stems from a study of control samples from healthy donors and cancer patients. Produced via immunoSEQ multiplex PCR; TCRdb's table is partial and in-frame only. This sample has some 190,000 clones; about 90% occur once, and the top ten carry 1.5% to 2%. Germline assignment: CDR1 MNHEY and CDR2 SVGEGT. The CDR3 is made up of 16 amino acids. V was cut by 6 bases and J by 4 bases, with 20 bases left in between. The rearrangement uses TRBV6-2 or TRBV6-3 and TRBJ2-3; D is tentatively TRBD1 or TRBD2 (5 bases each). This clonotype was sampled from a man aged 25 to 40 in good health. Sequencing was done on a sample of blood. CDR3 loop: CASSPTRARGPDTQYF. The DNA of the CDR3 is TGTGCCAGCAGCCCGACCCGGGCGAGGGGTCCAGATACGCAGTATTTT.